The 22 T cell receptor beta chains below all came from one sample that was sequenced in a study of cytomegalovirus exposure and HLA in healthy donors. 13 Jbeta primers and 60 Vbeta primers were used for the PCR. TCRdb's table, derived via immunoSEQ multiplex PCR, lists solely in-frame clones and lacks some. The data contain about 120,000 clones, around 87% of them seen just once; the ten biggest clones take up about 1.8%. Sequenced sample: PBMCs. The receptors stem from a man aged 40-49 years in good health and CMV-seronegative.

In nucleotides, the CDR3 is TGCAGCGTTGTTTTACTAGCTGGGACCGGGGAGCTGTTTTTT. Translated, it gives CSVVLLAGTGELFF. V gene TRBV29-1 combines with J gene TRBJ2-2, with D possibly being TRBD2 (6 bases). Germline CDR1 reads SQVTM; CDR2 reads ANQGSEA. V was shortened by 4 bases and J by 5 bases, with 14 bases between the two germline ends. This CDR3 is 14 amino acids long.

The chain recombines TRBV18 with TRBJ1-1, with D uncertain. Germline V CDR1 and CDR2: KGHSH, LQKENI. The CDR3 runs 14 residues. The V end was cut by 4 bases, the J end by 1 base, with 10 bases between. The CDR3 reads CASSLQEKNTEAFF. As DNA, the CDR3 is TGTGCCAGCTCACTTCAGGAAAAGAACACTGAAGCTTTCTTT.

CDR3 coding DNA: TGTGCCAGCAGCTTACAGGGTTACACAGATACGCAGTATTTT. This sequence encodes CASSLQGYTDTQYF. The chain joins TRBV7-3 to TRBJ2-3; tentative D call: TRBD1 (5 bases). Germline V gene sequence: CDR1 SGHTA, CDR2 FQGTGA. This CDR3 is built from 14 residues. V was pared by 2 bases and J by 2 bases, with 8 bases between.

CDR3 amino acids: CASSTTGSPGNTIYF. The CDR3 DNA reads TGTGCCAGCAGCACTACAGGGTCCCCTGGAAACACCATATATTTT. The chain combines TRBV6-5 with TRBJ1-3, with a possible D match to TRBD1 (6 bases). Germline-derived CDR1 and CDR2 are MNHEY and SVGAGI. The V gene lost 6 bases and the J gene lost 2 bases, with 14 bases spanning the gap. The CDR3 sequence is 15 residues long.

V usage is TRBV27 and J usage is TRBJ2-6; 9 nucleotides line up with TRBD1. CDR1 and CDR2 (germline): MNHEY, SMNVEV (reference sequence). The CDR3 is 16 residues long. V lost 3 bases, J lost 4 bases, and 4 bases stayed unmatched. CDR3 DNA sequence: TGTGCCAGCAGTTTTTGGACAGGGGTAGGGGCCAACGTCCTGACTTTC. Translated: CASSFWTGVGANVLTF.

This clone was detected a few times. This chain joins TRBV6-6 and TRBJ1-1; no firm D call. Between the trimmed V and J ends, which lost 2 bases and 5 bases, there was a span of 6 bases. Germline-derived CDR1 and CDR2 are MNHNY and SVGAGI (reference sequence). CDR3 length: 12 residues. CDR3 sequence: CASSYGGTEAFF. CDR3 nucleotides: TGTGCCAGCAGTTACGGCGGGACTGAAGCTTTCTTT.

This clone was counted only a few times. This chain uses TRBV5-1 with TRBJ2-5; D perhaps matches TRBD2 (6 bases). The CDR3 contains 15 residues. Germline values: CDR1 SGHRS, CDR2 YFSETQ. V gave up 0 bases and J gave up 5 bases, with 14 bases separating them. The CDR3: CASSLAGGGSETQYF. Written as DNA, the CDR3 is TGCGCCAGCAGCTTGGCCGGGGGTGGCTCTGAGACCCAGTACTTC.

The V and J genes are TRBV5-1 and TRBJ1-2; D is undetermined. Trimming stripped 2 bases from V and 4 bases from J, with 9 bases between. Germline CDR1 SGHRS, CDR2 YFSETQ. The CDR3 length is 13 residues. CDR3 in amino acids: CASSFSKSYGYTF. The CDR3 nucleotides are TGCGCCAGCAGCTTTAGTAAATCCTATGGCTACACCTTC.

V and J are TRBV19 and TRBJ2-7, with 8 bases that match TRBD1. The CDR3 covers 16 residues. V shed 5 bases, J shed 0 bases, and the junction held 9 bases outside the gene matches. The germline gives CDR1 LNHDA, CDR2 SQIVND (reference sequence). CDR3 region: CASSRAGQDLSYEQYF. CDR3 sequence (DNA): TGTGCCAGTAGTCGGGCGGGACAGGACCTCTCCTACGAGCAGTACTTC.

V usage is TRBV7-2 and J usage is TRBJ2-1; 15 bases line up with TRBD2. The CDR3 totals 16 residues. The trim removed 2 bases at V and 10 bases at J, leaving 6 bases unmatched. Germline loops: CDR1 SGHTA, CDR2 FQGNSA. The CDR3 sequence is CASSLRGLAGGEEQFF. The CDR3, as DNA: TGTGCCAGCAGCTTACGGGGACTAGCGGGGGGAGAGGAGCAGTTCTTC. The variable domain in full, with the rest retrieved from reference TRBV7-2 and TRBJ2-1, is GAGVSQSPSNKVTEKGKDVELRCDPISGHTALYWYRQSLGQGLEFLIYFQGNSAPDKSGLPSDRFSAERTGGSVSTLTIQRTQQEDSAVYLCASSLRGLAGGEEQFFGPGTRLTVL.

The chain recombines TRBV6-5 with TRBJ2-1, with D tentatively TRBD1 (6 bases). The CDR3 runs to 16 residues. Trimming removed 2 bases from V and 6 bases from J, with 17 bases in between. The germline V gene has CDR1 MNHEY and CDR2 SVGAGI. CDR3 DNA sequence: TGTGCCAGCAGTTACGCGCGGCGGCAGGGGAGCAATGAGCAGTTCTTC. This translates into CASSYARRQGSNEQFF.

A note on this clone: Other DNA sequences in this specimen translate into the identical CDR3. The chain combines TRBV18 with TRBJ1-2, with TRBD1 identical over 7 bases. Germline lookup yields CDR1 KGHSH and CDR2 LQKENI. V gave up 6 bases and J gave up 2 bases; unmatched junction bases: 3. This CDR3 is built from 13 residues. CDR3 nucleotides: TGTGCCAGCTCCCCGGACAGGAACTATGGCTACACCTTC. Its translation is CASSPDRNYGYTF.

This sequence joins TRBV19 and TRBJ2-7; no definite D call. The CDR3 sequence is 14 residues long. The ends were cut back, 5 bases at V and 3 bases at J, with 14 bases in the middle. The germline CDR1 and CDR2 sequences are LNHDA and SQIVND (reference sequence). The CDR3 sequence: CASSLTIMNYEQYF. CDR3 sequence (DNA): TGTGCCAGTAGTTTAACAATCATGAACTACGAGCAGTACTTC.

V and J are TRBV27 and TRBJ1-5, with a tentative D call TRBD1 (6 bases). Trimming cost V 8 bases and J 0 bases, with 11 bases left between them. The CDR3 length is 14 residues. Germline assignment: CDR1 MNHEY and CDR2 SMNVEV (reference sequence). The CDR3, as DNA: TGTGCCAGCTCGGACAGAAATAGCAATCAGCCCCAGCATTTT. Translated, it gives CASSDRNSNQPQHF.

V and J are TRBV2 and TRBJ1-2; no clear D gene. With 6 bases removed from V and 2 bases from J, the gap between germline ends came to 4 bases. The CDR3 extends over 11 amino acids. Germline V gene sequence: CDR1 SNHLY, CDR2 FYNNEI. The CDR3: CASSENYGYTF. The CDR3 DNA sequence: TGTGCCAGCAGCGAGAACTATGGCTACACCTTC.

The chain is built from TRBV5-1 and TRBJ2-7, with 7 nucleotides matching TRBD1. CDR3 length equals 13 residues. The germline gives CDR1 SGHRS, CDR2 YFSETQ. Germline trimming cut 1 base from V and 4 bases from J; bases unmatched to any gene: 2. The DNA of the CDR3 is TGCGCCAGCAGCTTGCTACAGGGGTACGAGCAGTACTTC. It encodes CASSLLQGYEQYF.

CDR3 DNA sequence: TGTGCTAGTGGTTTGGTACAGCGGAGACGTGATGAAAAACTGTTTTTT. Amino acid sequence: CASGLVQRRRDEKLFF. The chain recombines TRBV12-5 with TRBJ1-4; no clear D gene. CDR3 length: 16 residues. Trimming removed 0 bases at V and 6 bases at J, with 14 bases between. Germline loops: CDR1 LGHNT, CDR2 FRNRAP.

This clone was seen only once. The chain links TRBV6-1 to TRBJ1-5; D ambiguous. Germline loops: CDR1 MNHNS, CDR2 SASEGT. This CDR3 is built from 12 residues. The germline V and J ends were trimmed by 11 bases and 4 bases, with 12 bases remaining between them. The CDR3 coding sequence is TGTGCCTCCGAAGGGAGGAATCAGCCCCAGCATTTT. It is translated as CASEGRNQPQHF.

CDR3 nucleotide sequence: TGTGCCAGCAGCAGACAGTACAATCAGCCCCAGCATTTT. Translated: CASSRQYNQPQHF. The chain links TRBV6-5 to TRBJ1-5; perhaps TRBD1 as D (5 bases). Germline-derived CDR1 and CDR2 are MNHEY and SVGAGI. This CDR3 has 13 amino acids. Deletions cut 6 bases from V and 3 bases from J, with 9 bases between.

The chain has TRBV9 and TRBJ2-5; maybe TRBD2 (6 bases). Germline V lookup: CDR1 SGDLS, CDR2 YYNGEE. The CDR3 totals 14 residues. V was shortened by 4 bases and J by 3 bases, with 13 bases between the two germline ends. CDR3 DNA: TGTGCCAGCAGCCCAAGGACTAACAAAGAGACCCAGTACTTC. Its protein is CASSPRTNKETQYF.

In the case of this clone: A read error may produce the germline difference seen at one junction end. This rearrangement joins TRBV7-3 to TRBJ2-2, with a tentative D call TRBD2 (5 bases). This CDR3 is 14 amino acids long. From germline, CDR1 is SGHTA and CDR2 FQGTGA. CDR3 loop: CASSPLPSPGKLFF. The DNA for the CDR3 is TGTGCCAGCAGCCCATTGCCTTCCCCCGGGAAGCTGTTTTTT. The full variable domain, completed using reference TRBV7-3 and TRBJ2-2, is GAGVSQTPSNKVTEKGKYVELRCDPISGHTALYWYRQSLGQGPEFLIYFQGTGAADDSGLPNDRFFAVRPEGSVSTLKIQRTERGDSAVYLCASSPLPSPGKLFFGEGSRLTVL.

Written as DNA, the CDR3 is TGTGCCTGGAGGGACAGGGCAGTTAGCAATCAGCCCCAGCATTTT. Translated, it gives CAWRDRAVSNQPQHF. The chain carries TRBV30 and TRBJ1-5, with 8 bases identical to TRBD1. The CDR3 length is 15 residues. CDR1 and CDR2 from the germline V gene are GTSNPN and SVGIG (reference sequence). V dropped 3 bases and J dropped 0; count of bases not matched to a gene: 4. The full variable domain, rest sourced from reference TRBV30 and TRBJ1-5, is SQTIHQWPATLVQPVGSPLSLECTVEGTSNPNLYWYRQAAGRGLQLLFYSVGIGQISSEVPQNLSASRPQDRQFILSSKKLLLSDSGFYLCAWRDRAVSNQPQHFGDGTRLSIL.